This TCR beta chain was obtained from a study of CD8 T cells in ankylosing spondylitis. Study-level findings and limits: Researchers report that disease-linked clones proved CD8+ and relatively rare in peripheral blood. Matched ankylosing spondylitis synovial fluid reportedly contained a significantly enriched population of disease-linked clones.

TCRdb passed the 5' RACE reads through MiXCR, listing each CDR3 protein once. The sample yields 200,000 to 250,000 distinct CDR3 sequences, about 11% seen once. This clonotype was observed at least ten times. What it binds is unknown. This CDR3 is built from 15 residues. Trimming cost V 4 bases and J 5 bases, with 18 bases left between them. The germline CDR1 and CDR2 sequences are SGHRS and YFSETQ. The TCR comes from a male donor with ankylosing spondylitis or in good health (not recorded which). Sequenced sample: blood, either unsorted or a sorted T cell fraction (not recorded which). V usage is TRBV5-1 and J usage is TRBJ2-5, with D possibly being TRBD1 or TRBD2 (5 bases each). CDR3 in DNA: TGCGCCAGCAGCCTCATAAGGTCGGGGCAGGAGACCCAGTACTTC. It yields the protein CASSLIRSGQETQYF.